A selection of T cell receptor beta chains follows, all from one sample in a study of shared clonotypes between healthy human individuals. Sequencing used immunoSEQ multiplex PCR; TCRdb keeps in-frame clones, though not all of them. The data show some 2.1 million clones, with around 93% seen just once and more than 1.5% held by the top ten. Sequenced material: naive CD8+ T cells from PBMCs. The origin of the receptors is a man aged 18 to 30 in good health. Some clones in this sample may be carry-over from other donors' samples. CDR3s include the opening cysteine and the closing phenylalanine or tryptophan. Fields, in order: J gene, V gene, clone size, D gene, CDR3 DNA, CDR3 protein. The D gene is left open where the match is weak. Some rows mark clone size as missing; the rest say once, few, many or name a class of expanded clone.

j_call: TRBJ2-7
v_call: TRBV7-2
clone_size: once
d_call: TRBD2
cdr3_nt: TGTGCCAGCAGCCTAAGCGGGAGGGCCCCCTACGAGCAGTACTTC
cdr3_aa: CASSLSGRAPYEQYF

j_call: TRBJ2-5
v_call: TRBV5-8
clone_size: once
d_call: NA
cdr3_nt: TGTGCCAGCAGCTTGGCGTTGGAGACCCAGTACTTC
cdr3_aa: CASSLALETQYF

j_call: TRBJ2-1
v_call: TRBV7-9
clone_size: NA
d_call: TRBD2
cdr3_nt: TGTGCCAGCAGCTCGACTAGCGGAGCCTACAATGAGCAGTTCTTC
cdr3_aa: CASSSTSGAYNEQFF

j_call: TRBJ2-2
v_call: TRBV9
clone_size: NA
d_call: TRBD2
cdr3_nt: TGTGCCAGCAGCGTGAGCGGGACTAGCGATTTGGCCGGGGAGCTGTTTTTT
cdr3_aa: CASSVSGTSDLAGELFF

j_call: TRBJ2-5
v_call: TRBV19
clone_size: NA
d_call: NA
cdr3_nt: TGTGCCAGTAGTATATCGTTCCGCGGGGTAGAGACCCAGTACTTC
cdr3_aa: CASSISFRGVETQYF

j_call: TRBJ1-3
v_call: TRBV30
clone_size: NA
d_call: NA
cdr3_nt: TGTGCCTGGAGATGGACGGCCTCTGGAAACACCATATATTTT
cdr3_aa: CAWRWTASGNTIYF

j_call: TRBJ1-1
v_call: TRBV4-1
clone_size: NA
d_call: NA
cdr3_nt: TGCGCCAGCAGCCAAGGACTACACACTGAAGCTTTCTTT
cdr3_aa: CASSQGLHTEAFF

j_call: TRBJ2-7
v_call: TRBV9
clone_size: NA
d_call: TRBD1
cdr3_nt: TGTGCCAGCAGCGCGCACAGGGGGGAGCAGTACTTC
cdr3_aa: CASSAHRGEQYF

j_call: TRBJ2-5
v_call: TRBV6-6
clone_size: NA
d_call: NA
cdr3_nt: TGTGCCAGCAGCCCTCCTGGGAGTGCAGAGACCCAGTACTTC
cdr3_aa: CASSPPGSAETQYF

j_call: TRBJ2-7
v_call: TRBV27
clone_size: NA
d_call: NA
cdr3_nt: TGTGCCAGCAGTTCCTTCCCCAGGGTTTACGAGCAGTACTTC
cdr3_aa: CASSSFPRVYEQYF

j_call: TRBJ2-7
v_call: TRBV7-9
clone_size: once
d_call: TRBD1
cdr3_nt: TGTGCCAGCAGGGCTGGACAGGGTTTGTACGAGCAGTACTTC
cdr3_aa: CASRAGQGLYEQYF

j_call: TRBJ2-1
v_call: TRBV5-1
clone_size: NA
d_call: TRBD2
cdr3_nt: TGCGCCAGCAGGCCTACCGCACTAGCGGGAGTTCACAATGAGCAGTTCTTC
cdr3_aa: CASRPTALAGVHNEQFF

j_call: TRBJ1-5
v_call: TRBV5-6
clone_size: NA
d_call: NA
cdr3_nt: TGTGCCAGCAGCTCGGGCGGTCAGCCCCAGCATTTT
cdr3_aa: CASSSGGQPQHF

j_call: TRBJ2-1
v_call: TRBV27
clone_size: NA
d_call: NA
cdr3_nt: TGTGCCAGCAGTTTAGGGCTAGTGCCCTACAATGAGCAGTTCTTC
cdr3_aa: CASSLGLVPYNEQFF

j_call: TRBJ2-3
v_call: TRBV7-9
clone_size: NA
d_call: NA
cdr3_nt: TGTGCCAGCAGCCCCCGACAGGGCACAGATACGCAGTATTTT
cdr3_aa: CASSPRQGTDTQYF

j_call: TRBJ2-7
v_call: TRBV19
clone_size: few
d_call: NA
cdr3_nt: TGTGCCAGTAGTATAACGACACCTTCCTACGAGCAGTACTTC
cdr3_aa: CASSITTPSYEQYF

j_call: TRBJ1-5
v_call: TRBV6-6
clone_size: NA
d_call: NA
cdr3_nt: TGTGCCAGCAGAACTGGAGATACGCAGCATTTT
cdr3_aa: CASRTGDTQHF

j_call: TRBJ2-3
v_call: TRBV19
clone_size: NA
d_call: NA
cdr3_nt: TGTGCCAGTAGTCCTATAGACTTAGCGGATACGCAGTATTTT
cdr3_aa: CASSPIDLADTQYF

j_call: TRBJ2-7
v_call: TRBV5-4
clone_size: NA
d_call: TRBD1
cdr3_nt: TGTGCCAGCAGCTTAAGGACAGGGGCCTACGAGCAGTACTTC
cdr3_aa: CASSLRTGAYEQYF

j_call: TRBJ2-1
v_call: TRBV7-9
clone_size: NA
d_call: TRBD2
cdr3_nt: TGTGCCAGCAGCTTACTGGCGCTAGCGGTTACCTACAATGAGCAGTTCTTC
cdr3_aa: CASSLLALAVTYNEQFF

j_call: TRBJ2-2
v_call: TRBV27
clone_size: NA
d_call: NA
cdr3_nt: TGTGCCAGCATAAAGCTCAGGGACGTTGCCGGGGAGCTGTTTTTT
cdr3_aa: CASIKLRDVAGELFF

j_call: TRBJ1-2
v_call: TRBV30
clone_size: NA
d_call: NA
cdr3_nt: TGTGCCTGGAGTGAAATTTCGTATGATGATGGCTACACCTTC
cdr3_aa: CAWSEISYDDGYTF

j_call: TRBJ2-7
v_call: TRBV7-9
clone_size: NA
d_call: TRBD2
cdr3_nt: TGTGCCAGCAGCTACGCCGGGACTAGCGGGAGCCTGGACGAGCAGTACTTC
cdr3_aa: CASSYAGTSGSLDEQYF

j_call: TRBJ2-1
v_call: TRBV29-1
clone_size: NA
d_call: NA
cdr3_nt: TGCAGCGTTTCAAGGCACAATGAGCAGTTCTTC
cdr3_aa: CSVSRHNEQFF

j_call: TRBJ2-7
v_call: TRBV6-5
clone_size: NA
d_call: TRBD1
cdr3_nt: TGTGCCAGCAGTTACGGGACAGCCGCCTACGAGCAGTACTTC
cdr3_aa: CASSYGTAAYEQYF

j_call: TRBJ2-1
v_call: TRBV4-1
clone_size: NA
d_call: NA
cdr3_nt: TGCGCCAGCAGCACAGATATGGAAGCGAGCTCCTACAATGAGCAGTTCTTC
cdr3_aa: CASSTDMEASSYNEQFF

j_call: TRBJ1-3
v_call: TRBV7-9
clone_size: NA
d_call: NA
cdr3_nt: TGTGCCATACGATCCGAAAGGGTCTCTGGAAACACCATATATTTT
cdr3_aa: CAIRSERVSGNTIYF

j_call: TRBJ2-5
v_call: TRBV13
clone_size: NA
d_call: NA
cdr3_nt: TGTGCCAGCAGCTCCCGACTCGGGGCTGGGACCCAGTACTTC
cdr3_aa: CASSSRLGAGTQYF

j_call: TRBJ2-5
v_call: TRBV28
clone_size: NA
d_call: NA
cdr3_nt: TGTGCCAGCAGTTTAGCGCCTAGGGTGGGGGAGACCCAGTACTTC
cdr3_aa: CASSLAPRVGETQYF

j_call: TRBJ2-5
v_call: TRBV28
clone_size: NA
d_call: NA
cdr3_nt: TGTGCCAGCAGTGAAAGCAGAGGGGGGCGAGAGACCCAGTACTTC
cdr3_aa: CASSESRGGRETQYF

j_call: TRBJ2-1
v_call: TRBV28
clone_size: NA
d_call: NA
cdr3_nt: TGTGCCAGCAGTCGTAGGGCAGATTACAATGAGCAGTTCTTC
cdr3_aa: CASSRRADYNEQFF

j_call: TRBJ1-1
v_call: TRBV5-4
clone_size: NA
d_call: TRBD1
cdr3_nt: TGTGCCAGCAGCGATTTGACAGGGGGGTCTGAAGCTTTCTTT
cdr3_aa: CASSDLTGGSEAFF

j_call: TRBJ2-1
v_call: TRBV19
clone_size: once
d_call: TRBD2
cdr3_nt: TGTGCCAGTAGCCAGCGGAGCGGGAGGGTCTCCTACAATGAGCAGTTCTTC
cdr3_aa: CASSQRSGRVSYNEQFF

j_call: TRBJ1-2
v_call: TRBV7-9
clone_size: NA
d_call: TRBD1
cdr3_nt: TGTGCCAGCAGCTTAGGGGAGGGGACAGCGTATGGCTACACCTTC
cdr3_aa: CASSLGEGTAYGYTF

j_call: TRBJ1-1
v_call: TRBV27
clone_size: NA
d_call: NA
cdr3_nt: TGTGCCAGCAGTTTCTCCCCATTCGGTGAAACGAACACTGAAGCTTTCTTT
cdr3_aa: CASSFSPFGETNTEAFF

j_call: TRBJ2-1
v_call: TRBV7-8
clone_size: NA
d_call: NA
cdr3_nt: TGTGCCAGCAGCTTAGGACGGGGCCAAAACAATGAGCAGTTCTTC
cdr3_aa: CASSLGRGQNNEQFF

j_call: TRBJ2-1
v_call: TRBV9
clone_size: NA
d_call: NA
cdr3_nt: TGTGCCAGCAGCGTAGGGCGCGGTGCCTACAATGAGCAGTTCTTC
cdr3_aa: CASSVGRGAYNEQFF

j_call: TRBJ2-7
v_call: TRBV7-9
clone_size: once
d_call: NA
cdr3_nt: TGTGCCAGCAGCCCGTGGGGACCGATGCCTGGAGAGCAGTACTTC
cdr3_aa: CASSPWGPMPGEQYF

j_call: TRBJ2-1
v_call: TRBV6-5
clone_size: NA
d_call: TRBD1
cdr3_nt: TGTGCCAGCAGATATCTCAGGACAGGGGAAAATGAGCAGTTCTTC
cdr3_aa: CASRYLRTGENEQFF

j_call: TRBJ2-1
v_call: TRBV7-2
clone_size: NA
d_call: NA
cdr3_nt: TGTGCCAGCGCCCTTATCGGCGCGGAATACAATGAGCAGTTCTTC
cdr3_aa: CASALIGAEYNEQFF

j_call: TRBJ2-3
v_call: TRBV9
clone_size: NA
d_call: NA
cdr3_nt: TGTGCCAGCAGCCAAGGGGGGGGCCGCTCAGATACGCAGTATTTT
cdr3_aa: CASSQGGGRSDTQYF

j_call: TRBJ2-7
v_call: TRBV5-1
clone_size: NA
d_call: NA
cdr3_nt: TGCGCCAGCAGCTTACGAGGGATCCACGAGCAGTACTTC
cdr3_aa: CASSLRGIHEQYF

j_call: TRBJ2-7
v_call: TRBV6-5
clone_size: NA
d_call: NA
cdr3_nt: TGTGCCAGCAGTTACAGCGAGAACTACGAGCAGTACTTC
cdr3_aa: CASSYSENYEQYF

j_call: TRBJ2-5
v_call: TRBV7-6
clone_size: NA
d_call: NA
cdr3_nt: TGTGCCAGCAGCTCCGGACATCAAGAGACCCAGTACTTC
cdr3_aa: CASSSGHQETQYF

j_call: TRBJ2-5
v_call: TRBV10-1
clone_size: once
d_call: NA
cdr3_nt: TGCGCCAGCAGTGAATCCGGGAGAACAGAGACCCAGTACTTC
cdr3_aa: CASSESGRTETQYF

j_call: TRBJ2-1
v_call: TRBV27
clone_size: NA
d_call: NA
cdr3_nt: TGTGCCAGCAGTTCGCTAGTCAACTCCTACAATGAGCAGTTCTTC
cdr3_aa: CASSSLVNSYNEQFF

j_call: TRBJ2-7
v_call: TRBV9
clone_size: NA
d_call: NA
cdr3_nt: TGTGCCAGCAGCGCCGGGGGCAGGGGAGGGGACGAGCAGTACTTC
cdr3_aa: CASSAGGRGGDEQYF